This TCR beta chain was sequenced in a study of blood T cell repertoires in COVID-19 (dated by TCRdb to 2020 to 2021). For context, the study as a whole: Samples covering the acute and convalescent phases of COVID-19 were provided by collaborators in the United States, Italy and Spain. The material from the prospective study consisted of cDNA or gDNA derived from T cells, B-cell-depleted T cells, or PBMCs. The dataset comprised deeply sampled blood TCRbeta repertoires from subjects exposed to, actively infected with, or recovered from COVID-19. The repertoires were made available in a free public database intended to serve as a resource for research on the immune response to SARS-CoV-2. The samples were drawn from the first 160 participants of the ongoing ImmuneRACE study and from over 950 subjects provided by 6 global collaborators. The sample metadata nearly always contained a de-identified subject ID, COVID-19 status, age in years and sex. HLA class I and class II types, where available, came from metadata supplied by the sample provider rather than from assay-based typing. The paper's findings and limits, for the study overall: The amount of clinical and demographic metadata varied by source and participant and was provided uncurated.

Regarding this clone: What antigen it recognizes has not been identified. The sample holds no much larger clone one base away, and base qualities are not on file.

TCRbeta CDR3 regions were amplified from genomic DNA by means of the immunoSEQ Assay, a bias-controlled multiplex PCR. On the authors' methods: Within the assay, amplification of reference gene primers was used to estimate how many nucleated cells each sample contained. To quantify the absolute abundance of each unique TCRbeta CDR3 rearrangement, sequence reads were collapsed and filtered. Productive Simpson clonality was computed per sample as the square root of Simpson's diversity index over productive rearrangements. Here the immuneACCESS table is served through TCRdb, limited to in-frame sequences with V and J called. Missing clones are a known gap in these copies; in checked studies unresolved V genes cover under half, and the rest lacks a known reason. The V and J calls and clone size are taken from that table; D and trimming were inferred from the DNA. This sample lists more than 200,000 clones; 84% were detected once. In total, the top ten clones hold approximately 1.3% of the sample.

A second Seattle source provided samples from volunteer blood donors who had recovered from COVID-19. The collaborating institutions used their own protocols to collect whole blood in K2EDTA tubes. Collaborator samples were shipped for TCRbeta analysis as frozen whole blood, isolated PBMCs, or DNA extracted from either sample type. The clonotype comes from a woman in her thirties or forties who had recovered from COVID-19. Sequencing was performed on peripheral blood.

Read as DNA, the sequence is TGCAGCGTAATACCGGGACAGGTAGACAATGAGCAGTTCTTC. It encodes CSVIPGQVDNEQFF. The rearrangement joined TRBV29-1 to TRBJ2-1, with 8 middle bases fitting TRBD1. CDR1 SQVTM and CDR2 ANQGSEA are derived from the germline V gene. Measured from the cysteine to the phenylalanine, the CDR3 is 14 residues long. Only the CDR3 region is kept as DNA, spanning 42 bases read in frame from base 1. At the junction V is shortened by 6 bases and J by 5 bases; bases outside the gene matches: 9.